Each of the 28 T cell receptor beta chains below was sequenced from the same sample in a study of blood T cell repertoires in COVID-19. Clones were read by immunoSEQ multiplex PCR, and TCRdb kept only the in-frame ones, dropping some. This sample has around 75,000 clones; approximately 79% occur once, and the top ten carry 5% to 6%. The sample comprised peripheral blood. Receptors were obtained from a woman of 80 years or more with active or convalescent COVID-19.

This rearrangement joins TRBV6-6 to TRBJ2-2, with TRBD2 identical over 9 bases. V dropped 2 bases and J dropped 1; count of bases not matched to a gene: 2. The CDR3 is 16 amino acids. Germline-derived CDR1 and CDR2 are MNHNY and SVGAGI (reference sequence). This CDR3 is CASSYQTSGNTGELFF. In DNA, the CDR3 is TGTGCCAGCAGTTACCAGACTAGCGGGAACACCGGGGAGCTGTTTTTT.

The chain links TRBV11-2 to TRBJ1-6, with 9 bases matching TRBD1. In germline, CDR1 is SGHAT, CDR2 FQNNGV. J was trimmed by 13 bases and V by 5 bases; bases with no gene match: 9. This CDR3 has 14 residues. CDR3 sequence reads: CASSPGTGTWPLHF. In DNA form, the CDR3 reads TGTGCCAGCAGCCCAGGGACAGGGACTTGGCCCCTCCACTTT. Based on the CDR3 plus reference TRBV11-2 and TRBJ1-6, the full variable domain is EAGVAQSPRYKIIEKRQSVAFWCNPISGHATLYWYQQILGQGPKLLIQFQNNGVVDDSQLPKDRFSAERLKGVDSTLKIQPAKLEDSAVYLCASSPGTGTWPLHFGNGTRLTVT.

The chain carries TRBV11-1 and TRBJ2-7; TRBD1 agrees at 7 bases. CDR1 and CDR2 (germline): SGHAT, FQDESV (reference sequence). The CDR3 extends over 15 amino acids. V shed 6 bases and J 3 bases; nucleotides not matched to a gene: 11. The CDR3 protein is CASRLNGRDSYEQYF. The DNA for the CDR3 is TGTGCCAGCAGACTGAACGGAAGGGACAGCTACGAGCAGTACTTC.

V is TRBV19 and J is TRBJ1-4; TRBD1 aligns across 9 bases. Germline V gene lookup returns CDR1 LNHDA and CDR2 SQIVND (reference sequence). The CDR3 has 15 amino acids. The V gene end was trimmed by 3 bases and the J gene end by 8 bases; junction bases not matched to a gene: 7. The CDR3 loop is CASSMTGTGKEKLFF. For the CDR3, the DNA is TGTGCCAGTAGTATGACCGGGACAGGGAAGGAAAAACTGTTTTTT.

The chain joins TRBV10-1 to TRBJ2-7, with 8 bases fitting TRBD1. With 5 bases clipped from V and 2 bases from J, the junction kept 11 bases outside the gene matches. Looked up from germline, CDR1 is WNHNN and CDR2 is SYGVQD (reference sequence). The CDR3 consists of 16 residues. The CDR3 protein is CASSCTSGTGPYEQYF. The CDR3 nucleotides are TGCGCCAGCAGTTGTACCTCCGGGACAGGACCCTACGAGCAGTACTTC.

V and J are TRBV5-1 and TRBJ2-3; TRBD2 agrees at 10 bases. The CDR3 has 15 amino acids. After removal of 3 bases from V and 4 bases from J, the junction contained 5 bases not matched to a gene. Germline assignment: CDR1 SGHRS and CDR2 YFSETQ. CDR3 amino acids: CASSSSGGASDTQYF. In DNA form, the CDR3 reads TGCGCCAGCAGCTCCAGCGGGGGGGCCTCAGATACGCAGTATTTT. Combining the CDR3 with reference TRBV5-1 and TRBJ2-3 gives the whole variable domain KAGVTQTPRYLIKTRGQQVTLSCSPISGHRSVSWYQQTPGQGLQFLFEYFSETQRNKGNFPGRFSGRQFSNSRSEMNVSTLELGDSALYLCASSSSGGASDTQYFGPGTRLTVL.

This clone occurred a few times. The chain couples TRBV7-6 to TRBJ1-3; no clear D gene. With 3 bases removed from V and 4 bases from J, the gap between germline ends came to 13 bases. Germline assignment: CDR1 SGHVS and CDR2 FNYEAQ. The CDR3 has 15 amino acids. The CDR3 region has the DNA TGTGCCAGCAGCTTTGGGCTCCCGGGAGGAAACACCATATATTTT. This codes for CASSFGLPGGNTIYF.

V gene TRBV5-1 combines with J gene TRBJ1-3; D uncertain. In germline, CDR1 is SGHRS, CDR2 YFSETQ. There are 16 residues in the CDR3. Trimming pared 4 bases from V and 0 bases from J, leaving 14 bases between. CDR3: CASSPAHASSGNTIYF. The CDR3 DNA reads as TGCGCCAGCAGCCCAGCCCACGCTAGCTCTGGAAACACCATATATTTT.

This chain joins TRBV5-1 and TRBJ1-3; TRBD1 agrees at 8 bases. With 4 bases clipped from V and 0 bases from J, the junction kept 6 bases outside the gene matches. From germline, CDR1 is SGHRS and CDR2 YFSETQ. The CDR3 totals 16 residues. This chain's CDR3 is CASSVSGQDSGNTIYF. The DNA for the CDR3 is TGCGCCAGCAGCGTCTCGGGACAGGACTCTGGAAACACCATATATTTT.

The rearrangement links TRBV19 to TRBJ1-5; 7 bases fit TRBD1. This CDR3 region has 15 residues. With 5 bases clipped from V and 2 bases from J, the junction kept 6 bases outside the gene matches. Germline V gives CDR1 LNHDA, CDR2 SQIVND (reference sequence). The DNA for the CDR3 is TGTGCCAGTAGTTCTCCCGGGACAGGCAATCAGCCCCAGCATTTT. Protein: CASSSPGTGNQPQHF. The variable domain in full, completed from reference TRBV19 and TRBJ1-5, reads DGGITQSPKYLFRKEGQNVTLSCEQNLNHDAMYWYRQDPGQGLRLIYYSQIVNDFQKGDIAEGYSVSREKKESFPLTVTSAQKNPTAFYLCASSSPGTGNQPQHFGDGTRLSIL.

The chain employs TRBV7-9 and TRBJ1-1; 8 bases fit TRBD1. Germline trimming cut 5 bases from V and 4 bases from J; bases unmatched to any gene: 6. The length of the CDR3 is 14 residues. Germline loops: CDR1 SEHNR, CDR2 FQNEAQ (reference sequence). CDR3: CASSKRQGPTEAFF. The DNA for the CDR3 is TGTGCCAGCAGCAAGAGACAGGGGCCCACTGAAGCTTTCTTT.

This chain uses TRBV18 with TRBJ2-3; D call uncertain. V lost 2 bases, J lost 0 bases, and 6 bases lay in between. The CDR3 is 14 residues long. From germline, CDR1 is KGHSH and CDR2 LQKENI. CDR3 region: CASSPSYSTDTQYF. CDR3 bases: TGTGCCAGCTCACCATCTTATAGCACAGATACGCAGTATTTT.

This clone was observed a few times. This chain links TRBV27 with TRBJ2-1; D is undetermined. With 8 bases removed from V and 10 bases from J, the gap between germline ends came to 21 bases. CDR3 length: 14 residues. Germline CDR1 reads MNHEY; CDR2 reads SMNVEV (reference sequence). For the CDR3, the DNA is TGTGCCAGCTCCCCTTGGCGGCTTGAAGGAGAGCAGTTCTTC. This gives the protein CASSPWRLEGEQFF.

This rearrangement joins TRBV14 to TRBJ2-1; D may be TRBD2 (6 bases). The germline V and J ends were trimmed by 6 bases and 3 bases, with 12 bases remaining between them. In germline, CDR1 is SGHDN, CDR2 FVKESK. This CDR3 spans 14 amino acids. The CDR3 here is CASRGGAYYNEQFF. CDR3 nucleotide sequence: TGTGCCAGCAGGGGCGGGGCGTACTACAATGAGCAGTTCTTC. Full variable domain (missing parts from reference TRBV14 and TRBJ2-1): EAGVTQFPSHSVIEKGQTVTLRCDPISGHDNLYWYRRVMGKEIKFLLHFVKESKQDESGMPNNRFLAERTGGTYSTLKVQPAELEDSGVYFCASRGGAYYNEQFFGPGTRLTVL.

The chain recombines TRBV29-1 with TRBJ2-7; D may be TRBD2 (6 bases). The CDR3 is 11 amino acids. The V end lost 6 bases, the J end lost 4 bases, and 10 bases lay between the germline ends. The germline V gene encodes CDR1 SQVTM and CDR2 ANQGSEA. The CDR3 sequence is CSVALAYEQYF. CDR3 in DNA: TGCAGCGTAGCGCTAGCGTACGAGCAGTACTTC.

This clone has a single count. The chain joins TRBV9 to TRBJ2-1; D possibly corresponds to TRBD2 (6 bases). The V gene lost 2 bases and the J gene lost 4 bases, with 13 bases spanning the gap. The CDR3 runs to 15 residues. The germline gives CDR1 SGDLS, CDR2 YYNGEE. The CDR3 is CASSVEGGSYNEQFF. The CDR3 bases are TGTGCCAGCAGCGTTGAGGGAGGCAGTTACAATGAGCAGTTCTTC.

The rearrangement uses TRBV2 and TRBJ1-4; D not certain. The germline gives CDR1 SNHLY, CDR2 FYNNEI. Trimming stripped 6 bases from V and 0 bases from J, with 8 bases between. The CDR3 totals 14 residues. CDR3 sequence (DNA): TGTGCCAGCAGAAGAGAGGCAACTAATGAAAAACTGTTTTTT. Amino acid sequence: CASRREATNEKLFF.

This chain uses TRBV2 with TRBJ2-2, with 12 nucleotides matching TRBD2. The CDR3 sequence is 21 residues long. V was pared by 7 bases and J by 3 bases, with 21 bases of the junction left unmatched. Germline values: CDR1 SNHLY, CDR2 FYNNEI. The CDR3 protein is CASIDRTSGGLAGLDTGELFF. In DNA, the CDR3 is TGTGCCAGCATCGATCGAACCTCGGGCGGACTAGCGGGGCTGGACACCGGGGAGCTGTTTTTT.

J is TRBJ1-1 and V is TRBV5-1; 8 bases are shared with TRBD1. Unmatched junction bases numbered 7, after V lost 3 bases and J lost 6 bases. CDR1 and CDR2 (germline): SGHRS, YFSETQ. The CDR3 is 14 amino acids. The CDR3 nucleotides are TGCGCCAGCAGCTACGGACAGGGTGGCGCTGAAGCTTTCTTT. Its translation: CASSYGQGGAEAFF.

V usage is TRBV19 and J usage is TRBJ1-5; the match to TRBD1 covers 8 bases. There are 14 residues in the CDR3. V was pared by 6 bases and J by 5 bases, with 6 bases of the junction left unmatched. The germline V gene encodes CDR1 LNHDA and CDR2 SQIVND (reference sequence). Here the CDR3 DNA reads TGTGCCAGTAGGGACAGGGTGGGTGATCAGCCCCAGCATTTT. Amino acid sequence: CASRDRVGDQPQHF.

The V call is TRBV2, the J call TRBJ2-3; TRBD1 might be the D (6 bases). Trimming stripped 2 bases from V and 5 bases from J, with 17 bases between. Germline loops: CDR1 SNHLY, CDR2 FYNNEI. There are 16 residues in the CDR3. This chain's CDR3 is CASSEFGGGGQDTQYF. The DNA of the CDR3 is TGTGCCAGCAGTGAATTTGGTGGGGGCGGCCAAGATACGCAGTATTTT.

V is TRBV7-9 and J is TRBJ2-7, with a tentative D call TRBD2 (5 bases). The CDR3 runs to 14 residues. V dropped 5 bases and J dropped 1 base, with 12 bases sitting between them. Germline values: CDR1 SEHNR, CDR2 FQNEAQ (reference sequence). CDR3 protein: CASSHSGNSYEQYF. In DNA form, the CDR3 reads TGTGCCAGCAGCCATTCCGGGAATTCCTACGAGCAGTACTTC.

Worth noting for this clone: The same CDR3 can be traced to other DNA sequences in this sample. The genes are TRBV9 and TRBJ2-7, with 9 nucleotides matching TRBD1. Germline CDR1 reads SGDLS; CDR2 reads YYNGEE. The CDR3 runs 14 residues. The trim removed 0 bases at V and 3 bases at J, leaving 1 base unmatched. The CDR3: CASSVGGQGYEQYF. The CDR3 DNA sequence: TGTGCCAGCAGCGTAGGGGGACAGGGCTACGAGCAGTACTTC.

The chain couples TRBV18 to TRBJ2-7; D is uncertain. In germline, CDR1 is KGHSH, CDR2 LQKENI. The CDR3 sequence is 13 residues long. V gave up 6 bases and J gave up 4 bases, with 13 bases separating them. The CDR3 DNA reads TGTGCCAGCTCCGCCTCTATAAATTACGAGCAGTACTTC. Translating it yields CASSASINYEQYF.

This clone was counted once. The J gene is TRBJ1-2, the V gene TRBV30; TRBD1 agrees at 8 bases. The CDR3 has 15 amino acids. The junction had 8 bases not matched to a gene; V was cut back by 5 bases and J by 0 bases. Germline loops: CDR1 GTSNPN, CDR2 SVGIG (reference sequence). The CDR3 DNA sequence: TGTGCCTGGGAAGGGACAGGAAATACTAACTATGGCTACACCTTC. The encoded protein is CAWEGTGNTNYGYTF.

V usage is TRBV2 and J usage is TRBJ2-1; D gene ambiguous. CDR3 length: 12 amino acids. Between the trimmed V and J ends, which lost 5 bases and 8 bases, there was a span of 10 bases. Germline values: CDR1 SNHLY, CDR2 FYNNEI. CDR3 region: CASSLVGYEQFF. In DNA, the CDR3 is TGTGCCAGCAGTCTAGTCGGGTATGAGCAGTTCTTC. Supplemented by reference TRBV2 and TRBJ2-1, the full variable domain reads EPEVTQTPSHQVTQMGQEVILRCVPISNHLYFYWYRQILGQKVEFLVSFYNNEISEKSEIFDDQFSVERPDGSNFTLKIRSTKLEDSAMYFCASSLVGYEQFFGPGTRLTVL.

The chain uses TRBV29-1 and TRBJ2-2; 13 nucleotides agree with TRBD2. From germline, CDR1 is SQVTM and CDR2 ANQGSEA. This CDR3 spans 14 amino acids. J lost 4 bases, V lost 6 bases, and 2 bases had no gene match. The chain's CDR3 is CSVGTSGTTGELFF. The CDR3 DNA is TGCAGCGTAGGGACTAGCGGGACCACCGGGGAGCTGTTTTTT.

This sequence joins TRBV4-1 and TRBJ1-5; 10 bases are shared with TRBD1. CDR3 size: 19 residues. Germline CDR1 MGHRA, CDR2 YSYEKL. J gave up 0 bases and V 0 bases, and 8 bases lay outside the gene matches. This CDR3 is CASSQEGTGDYYSNQPQHF. The CDR3 region has the DNA TGCGCCAGCAGCCAAGAAGGGACAGGGGATTATTATAGCAATCAGCCCCAGCATTTT.